Listed below are T cell receptor beta chains from one sample, sequenced in a study of cytomegalovirus exposure and HLA in healthy donors. The table came from immunoSEQ multiplex PCR; TCRdb's copy has only in-frame clones and leaves some out. The sample contains roughly 100,000 clones, over 80% of which appear only once. Material: PBMCs. The receptors were sampled from a man in his forties in good health and CMV-seronegative. Both conserved end residues are part of each CDR3. The D gene is left open where the match is weak. Not every row has a clone size; where given, it reads once, few, many or a size class.

v_call	j_call	clone_size	d_call	cdr3_aa	cdr3_nt
TRBV7-9	TRBJ2-1	once	TRBD2	CASSPSGGAREQFF	TGTGCCAGCAGCCCTAGCGGGGGGGCCCGTGAGCAGTTCTTC
TRBV30	TRBJ1-1	.	.	CAWNNQGPTEAFF	TGTGCCTGGAACAACCAGGGGCCCACTGAAGCTTTCTTT
TRBV7-8	TRBJ2-5	.	TRBD2	CASSFTGLAVQETQYF	TGTGCCAGCAGCTTCACGGGACTAGCGGTACAAGAGACCCAGTACTTC
TRBV11-3	TRBJ2-7	.	.	CASRQDRGYEQYF	TGTGCCAGCAGACAAGACAGAGGCTACGAGCAGTACTTC
TRBV6-1	TRBJ2-5	once	.	CASSPGWQETQYF	TGTGCCAGCAGTCCGGGGTGGCAGGAGACCCAGTACTTC
TRBV28	TRBJ2-7	once	.	CASRLGNHEQYF	TGTGCCAGCAGACTAGGGAATCACGAGCAGTACTTC
TRBV27	TRBJ1-6	.	TRBD1	CASSSSFWTGNSPLHF	TGTGCCAGCAGTTCCTCGTTCTGGACAGGGAATTCACCCCTCCACTTT
TRBV5-6	TRBJ2-3	.	TRBD1	CASRRDRGRLKDTQYF	TGTGCCAGCAGAAGGGACAGGGGGCGCTTAAAAGATACGCAGTATTTT
TRBV18	TRBJ2-7	few	TRBD1	CASSPIYGTGVGEQYF	TGTGCCAGCTCACCAATCTACGGGACAGGGGTTGGGGAGCAGTACTTC
TRBV5-4	TRBJ1-2	.	.	CASSLDGGGYTF	TGTGCCAGCAGCTTGGACGGGGGAGGCTACACCTTC
TRBV13	TRBJ1-1	.	.	CASSTTGNTEAFF	TGTGCCAGCAGCACCACAGGGAACACTGAAGCTTTCTTT
TRBV9	TRBJ1-5	.	.	CASSVGAKDQPQHF	TGTGCCAGCAGCGTAGGGGCCAAGGATCAGCCCCAGCATTTT
TRBV9	TRBJ1-2	.	TRBD1	CASSVAGTGYGYTF	TGTGCCAGCAGCGTAGCTGGGACAGGCTATGGCTACACCTTC
TRBV9	TRBJ1-2	.	TRBD1	CASSGQGRGGYTF	TGTGCCAGCAGCGGACAGGGGAGAGGTGGCTACACCTTC
TRBV5-6	TRBJ2-5	.	TRBD2	CASSWRTSGETQYF	TGTGCCAGCAGCTGGAGGACTAGTGGGGAGACCCAGTACTTC
TRBV6-5	TRBJ2-7	once	TRBD1	CASSRDRGEYEQYF	TGTGCCAGCAGTAGGGACAGGGGCGAGTACGAGCAGTACTTC
TRBV27	TRBJ1-2	.	.	CASSLSRNYGYTF	TGTGCCAGCAGTTTATCCAGAAACTATGGCTACACCTTC
TRBV28	TRBJ1-2	.	TRBD1	CASSYTGTGIASGYTF	TGTGCCAGCAGTTACACCGGGACAGGGATTGCAAGTGGCTACACCTTC
TRBV30	TRBJ1-2	.	.	CAWSVSTGLGGYTF	TGTGCCTGGAGTGTATCAACAGGGCTAGGTGGCTACACCTTC
TRBV19	TRBJ1-6	.	.	CASSSGFSNSPLHF	TGTGCCAGTAGCTCCGGGTTCTCCAATTCACCCCTCCACTTT
TRBV21-1	TRBJ1-1	.	.	CAGQGGENTEAFF	TGTGCCGGGCAGGGTGGGGAGAACACTGAAGCTTTCTTT
TRBV5-1	TRBJ1-4	few	TRBD1	CASSTRQGGEKLFF	TGCGCCAGCAGCACCCGACAGGGTGGGGAAAAACTGTTTTTT
TRBV4-1	TRBJ2-7	.	.	CASSLVPGQNNEQYF	TGCGCCAGCAGCCTTGTACCGGGACAAAATAACGAGCAGTACTTC
TRBV9	TRBJ2-7	few	TRBD1	CASSGDRAGSYEQYF	TGTGCCAGCAGCGGCGACAGGGCGGGCTCCTACGAGCAGTACTTC
TRBV15	TRBJ2-1	once	.	CATSTLGRGYNEQFF	TGTGCCACCAGCACCCTAGGTCGGGGCTACAATGAGCAGTTCTTC
TRBV6-6	TRBJ1-1	.	.	CASRGGNTEAFF	TGTGCCAGCCGGGGGGGAAACACTGAAGCTTTCTTT
TRBV5-1	TRBJ1-2	once	.	CASSLARQGRDYGYTF	TGCGCCAGCAGCTTGGCTCGGCAGGGGCGCGACTATGGCTACACCTTC
TRBV6-1	TRBJ1-3	.	.	CASMYTGNTIYF	TGTGCCAGCATGTACACGGGAAACACCATATATTTT
TRBV19	TRBJ1-1	once	.	CASSPRETHTEAFF	TGTGCCAGTAGCCCTAGGGAGACGCACACTGAAGCTTTCTTT
TRBV30	TRBJ1-1	.	.	CAWRPKAGRLGTEAFF	TGTGCCTGGAGGCCAAAGGCAGGGAGGCTGGGGACTGAAGCTTTCTTT
TRBV6-5	TRBJ2-6	.	.	CASSLQFSGANVLTF	TGTGCCAGCAGTTTACAGTTCTCTGGGGCCAACGTCCTGACTTTC
TRBV13	TRBJ2-5	few	.	CASSLVGQGTSETQYF	TGTGCCAGCAGCTTAGTTGGGCAGGGGACCTCAGAGACCCAGTACTTC
TRBV5-1	TRBJ2-3	.	TRBD2	CASSISGTSADTQYF	TGCGCCAGCAGCATCTCCGGGACTAGCGCAGATACGCAGTATTTT
TRBV2	TRBJ2-2	once	.	CASTGTQNTGELFF	TGTGCCAGCACCGGGACTCAAAACACCGGGGAGCTGTTTTTT
TRBV7-2	TRBJ1-2	.	.	CASSLAWAGKANYGYTF	TGTGCCAGCAGCTTAGCCTGGGCAGGGAAAGCTAACTATGGCTACACCTTC
TRBV11-2	TRBJ2-3	once	.	CASSLDHRVFKPDTQYF	TGTGCCAGCAGCTTAGATCATCGGGTATTCAAGCCAGATACGCAGTATTTT
TRBV9	TRBJ2-1	.	TRBD2	CASSGSISGEAYNEQFF	TGTGCCAGCAGCGGGTCCATTAGCGGGGAGGCATACAATGAGCAGTTCTTC
TRBV7-2	TRBJ1-1	.	.	CASSLAGPTITEAFF	TGTGCCAGCAGCTTAGCGGGCCCCACCATAACTGAAGCTTTCTTT